A single sample gave rise to the 13 T cell receptor beta chains below, sequenced in a study of T cell changes during pregnancy in multiple sclerosis. Assay: immunoSEQ multiplex PCR; the TCRdb copy retains only in-frame clones and omits some. Of about 98,000 clones listed, about 91% are singletons. The sample consisted of peripheral blood, taken after pregnancy. These receptors were collected from a female donor in good health, enrolled as a control in a pregnancy study.

V and J are TRBV5-1 and TRBJ2-3, with D perhaps matching TRBD2 (5 bases). V gave up 0 bases and J gave up 5 bases, with 10 bases separating them. The germline V gene has CDR1 SGHRS and CDR2 YFSETQ. The CDR3 is 14 amino acids. Written as DNA, the CDR3 is TGCGCCAGCAGCTTGGTAGTGGGGAGAGATACGCAGTATTTT. Protein: CASSLVVGRDTQYF.

CDR3 nucleotide sequence: TGTGCCAGCAGCTTGAACACGGGGGGATACGAGCAGTACTTC. Its protein is CASSLNTGGYEQYF. The chain links TRBV7-6 to TRBJ2-7; 7 bases map to TRBD2. CDR1 and CDR2 from the germline V gene are SGHVS and FNYEAQ. With V trimmed by 3 bases and J by 4 bases, 6 bases remained unmatched. The CDR3 consists of 14 residues.

This clone was detected only once. V gene TRBV5-8 combines with J gene TRBJ1-2, with 8 bases fitting TRBD1. V shed 3 bases, J shed 4 bases, and the junction held 2 bases outside the gene matches. This CDR3 comprises 13 residues. The V gene's germline CDR1 is SGHTS and CDR2 YDEGEE. CDR3 residues: CASSWDRFYGYTF. CDR3 coding DNA: TGTGCCAGCAGCTGGGACAGGTTCTATGGCTACACCTTC.

This clone occurred a few times. The V and J genes are TRBV6-1 and TRBJ1-5, with 8 bases lining up with TRBD1. The CDR3 extends over 16 amino acids. CDR1 MNHNS and CDR2 SASEGT come from the germline V gene. After removal of 3 bases from V and 1 base from J, the junction contained 5 bases not matched to a gene. The CDR3 nucleotides read TGTGCCAGCAGTGAGCCAACAGGGGGGAGCAATCAGCCCCAGCATTTT. Amino acids: CASSEPTGGSNQPQHF.

The chain carries TRBV15 and TRBJ2-7, with 11 bases that match TRBD1. The germline V gene has CDR1 LNHNV and CDR2 YYDKDF (reference sequence). J gave up 5 bases and V 9 bases, and 15 bases lay outside the gene matches. CDR3 length: 16 residues. Written as DNA, the CDR3 is TGTGCCACGGGCGATCGGACGGGGACAGGGGGAGACGAGCAGTACTTC. Protein: CATGDRTGTGGDEQYF.

The chain combines TRBV5-1 with TRBJ2-3; 7 bases align to TRBD1. The CDR3 totals 15 residues. Germline values: CDR1 SGHRS, CDR2 YFSETQ. The junction had 4 bases not matched to a gene; V was cut back by 1 base and J by 2 bases. CDR3 in amino acids: CASSLTGDHTDTQYF. CDR3 coding DNA: TGCGCCAGCAGCTTGACAGGGGACCACACAGATACGCAGTATTTT.

The rearrangement links TRBV5-6 to TRBJ2-1, with TRBD2 matching 9 bases. The CDR3 totals 16 residues. Unmatched junction bases numbered 7, after V lost 4 bases and J lost 2 bases. The germline V gene encodes CDR1 SGHDT and CDR2 YYEEEE. The CDR3 loop reads CASSLIAGATYNEQFF. CDR3 in DNA: TGTGCCAGCAGCCTGATAGCGGGAGCCACCTACAATGAGCAGTTCTTC.

The V call is TRBV11-2, the J call TRBJ1-1; tentatively, D is TRBD1 (5 bases). Trimming took 5 bases from V and 1 from J, leaving 8 bases between them. The CDR3 contains 13 residues. CDR1 SGHAT and CDR2 FQNNGV come from the germline V gene. In nucleotides, the CDR3 is TGTGCCAGCAGCCTAACAGGGAACACTGAAGCTTTCTTT. It is translated as CASSLTGNTEAFF.

The rearrangement uses TRBV21-1 and TRBJ2-1; the tabulated D call, TRBD1, remains unverified against the DNA. TRBV21-1 is annotated as a pseudogene. This CDR3 spans 15 amino acids. In DNA, the CDR3 is TGTGCCAGCAGCAAACCCCAACAGGTCTACAATGAGCAGTTCTTC. Protein product: CASSKPQQVYNEQFF.

With regard to this clone: At one end the junction does not follow the germline gene, possibly because of a read error. This chain joins TRBV7-7 and TRBJ2-1; 7 bases agree with TRBD1. This CDR3 has 15 amino acids. Germline V gene data show CDR1 as SSHAT and CDR2 as FNYEAQ (reference sequence). The CDR3 sequence is CASSPDRSSYNEQFF. The DNA for the CDR3 is TGTGCTAGCAGCCCGGACAGGAGCTCCTACAATGAGCAGTTCTTC.

DNA of the CDR3: TGTGCCAGCAGCTTAGGGAGTGGCCGAGCCGATGAGCAGTTCTTC. This translates into CASSLGSGRADEQFF. The chain couples TRBV11-2 to TRBJ2-1; no clear D gene. The CDR3 sequence is 15 residues long. Trimming stripped 1 base from V and 8 bases from J, with 15 bases between. The germline gives CDR1 SGHAT, CDR2 FQNNGV. Supplemented by reference TRBV11-2 and TRBJ2-1, the full variable domain reads EAGVAQSPRYKIIEKRQSVAFWCNPISGHATLYWYQQILGQGPKLLIQFQNNGVVDDSQLPKDRFSAERLKGVDSTLKIQPAKLEDSAVYLCASSLGSGRADEQFFGPGTRLTVL.

This clone has a handful of counts. CDR3 DNA sequence: TGTGCCAGTAGTATACGGGGAGGCAAAGGCACTGAAGCTTTCTTT. Protein sequence: CASSIRGGKGTEAFF. The V and J genes are TRBV19 and TRBJ1-1; D not certain. V dropped 2 bases and J dropped 4 bases, with 14 bases sitting between them. Germline CDR1 is LNHDA and CDR2 is SQIVND (reference sequence). The CDR3 extends over 15 amino acids.

The chain recombines TRBV9 with TRBJ2-4; no definite D call. The CDR3 is 13 residues long. CDR1 is SGDLS, CDR2 YYNGEE, per germline. The V end lost 0 bases, the J end lost 8 bases, and 9 bases lay between the germline ends. The CDR3 region has the DNA TGTGCCAGCAGCGTAGACCCGGTGGACATTCAGTACTTC. Its protein is CASSVDPVDIQYF.